A single sample gave rise to the 11 T cell receptor beta chains below, sequenced in a study of blood T cell repertoires in COVID-19. Clones were read by immunoSEQ multiplex PCR, and TCRdb kept only the in-frame ones, dropping some. The sample lists under 400,000 clones, more than 70% occurring once. The sequenced sample was peripheral blood. The receptors were sampled from a woman in her 30s with COVID-19, enrolled during active disease.

V is TRBV27 and J is TRBJ2-3; weak D call: TRBD1 (5 bases). This CDR3 comprises 15 residues. CDR1 MNHEY and CDR2 SMNVEV come from the germline V gene (reference sequence). V lost 5 bases, J lost 0 bases, and 12 bases lay in between. This chain's CDR3 is CASSPWTLSTDTQYF. CDR3 DNA sequence: TGTGCCAGCAGTCCCTGGACACTCAGCACAGATACGCAGTATTTT.

This chain connects TRBV6-5 to TRBJ1-5; D is undetermined. Trimming removed 9 bases from V and 3 bases from J, with 18 bases in between. CDR1 MNHEY and CDR2 SVGAGI come from the germline V gene. This CDR3 has 15 residues. Written as DNA, the CDR3 is TGTGCCAGTTCTAGCGGGTCCACGAACAATCAGCCCCAGCATTTT. This sequence encodes CASSSGSTNNQPQHF.

The genes are TRBV12-2 and TRBJ1-6; TRBD1, the table's D call, lacks a check against the DNA. TRBV12-2 is a pseudogene. The CDR3 length is 17 residues. Here the CDR3 DNA reads TGTGCAAGTCGCCCGTGGACAGGGGGCTCGTCGAATTCACCCCTCCACTTT. Translation gives CASRPWTGGSSNSPLHF.

The chain recombines TRBV5-1 with TRBJ2-3; TRBD1 matches at 9 bases. The CDR3 has 17 residues. The V gene end was trimmed by 0 bases and the J gene end by 1 base; junction bases not matched to a gene: 6. Germline V lookup: CDR1 SGHRS, CDR2 YFSETQ. CDR3 DNA sequence: TGCGCCAGCAGCTTGGGCCCCAGGACAGGGGGCACAGATACGCAGTATTTT. Amino acid sequence: CASSLGPRTGGTDTQYF.

V and J are TRBV11-2 and TRBJ1-1, with 9 bases lining up with TRBD1. The CDR3 covers 14 residues. Germline V gene data show CDR1 as SGHAT and CDR2 as FQNNGV. With V trimmed by 4 bases and J by 5 bases, 5 bases remained unmatched. The CDR3 DNA reads TGTGCCAGCAGCTCCGGGACAGGGAAGACTGAAGCTTTCTTT. Translated: CASSSGTGKTEAFF.

The chain links TRBV4-1 to TRBJ1-4; D perhaps matches TRBD1 (5 bases). The length of the CDR3 is 14 residues. Trimming took off 4 bases at V and 3 bases at J, with 9 bases between the two ends. Germline values: CDR1 MGHRA, CDR2 YSYEKL. The CDR3 DNA is TGCGCCAGCAGCCTCGCAGGGTCTAATGAAAAACTGTTTTTT. This gives the protein CASSLAGSNEKLFF.

The chain has TRBV5-4 and TRBJ2-7; weak D call: TRBD2 (6 bases). Germline V gene lookup returns CDR1 SGHNT and CDR2 YYREEE (reference sequence). The V and J ends lost 1 base and 3 bases respectively, with 8 bases between them. This CDR3 spans 13 amino acids. This CDR3 is CASSLSGLYEQYF. CDR3 coding DNA: TGTGCCAGCAGCTTGTCGGGACTCTACGAGCAGTACTTC.

CDR3 nucleotides: TGTGCCAGCAGCCCTCCCCCTGGGACTAGATATGAGCAGTTCTTC. Encoded protein: CASSPPPGTRYEQFF. The chain links TRBV4-2 to TRBJ2-1; 8 bases fit TRBD2. The CDR3 extends over 15 amino acids. Germline values: CDR1 LGHNA, CDR2 YNFKEQ. V lost 4 bases, J lost 8 bases, and 10 bases stayed unmatched.

The CDR3 DNA reads as TGCGCCAGCAGCTTGGGGATAAGCGGGAGAGGGAGCACAGATACGCAGTATTTT. It is translated as CASSLGISGRGSTDTQYF. The chain links TRBV5-1 to TRBJ2-3; 8 bases are a match to TRBD2. Germline CDR1 SGHRS, CDR2 YFSETQ. This CDR3 has 18 residues. V lost 0 bases, J lost 0 bases, and 9 bases stayed unmatched.

The chain's CDR3 is CASSFPHYEQYF. CDR3 DNA sequence: TGTGCCAGCAGTTTCCCCCACTACGAGCAGTACTTC. The V and J genes are TRBV27 and TRBJ2-7; D remains unclear. The V end was cut by 3 bases, the J end by 3 bases, with 6 bases between. In germline, CDR1 is MNHEY, CDR2 SMNVEV (reference sequence). The CDR3 has 12 amino acids.

The J gene is TRBJ2-7, the V gene TRBV27, with 16 bases identical to TRBD2. Losses at the gene ends were 2 bases for V and 5 bases for J; bases not matched to a gene: 9. The germline V gene has CDR1 MNHEY and CDR2 SMNVEV (reference sequence). The CDR3 has 18 amino acids. DNA for the CDR3: TGTGCCAGCAGTTTACGGGGACTAGCGGGAGGGCCGACCCACGAGCAGTACTTC. It translates to CASSLRGLAGGPTHEQYF.